The 5 T cell receptor beta chains below all came from one sample that was sequenced in a study of blood T cell repertoires in COVID-19. TCRdb's table, derived via immunoSEQ multiplex PCR, lists solely in-frame clones and lacks some. The sample lists some 48,000 clones, 87% seen once, with around 25% in the top ten. Sample: peripheral blood. The receptors were sampled from a woman of 80 years or more in a cohort sampled during active or convalescent COVID-19.

This rearrangement joins TRBV7-2 to TRBJ2-3; D not resolved. V was trimmed by 6 bases and J by 4 bases, leaving 8 bases between them. This CDR3 contains 12 residues. CDR1 and CDR2 from the germline V gene are SGHTA and FQGNSA. The CDR3, as DNA: TGTGCCAGCAGTATACCAGCAGATACGCAGTATTTT. This codes for CASSIPADTQYF.

This clone was found once. V and J are TRBV5-1 and TRBJ1-3, with 7 bases aligning to TRBD1. The V gene end was trimmed by 5 bases and the J gene end by 0 bases; junction bases not matched to a gene: 8. The CDR3 is 16 residues long. Germline V lookup: CDR1 SGHRS, CDR2 YFSETQ. The CDR3 protein is CASSYGQVGSGNTIYF. CDR3 bases: TGCGCCAGCAGTTACGGACAGGTCGGCTCTGGAAACACCATATATTTT.

This clone was found a few times. V usage is TRBV11-3 and J usage is TRBJ2-1, with a possible D match to TRBD1 (5 bases). CDR3 size: 13 residues. V lost 3 bases and J 3 bases, leaving 6 bases between the germline ends. The V gene's germline CDR1 is SGHNT and CDR2 YENEEA. The CDR3, as DNA: TGTGCCAGCAGCTTTACAGGCTACAATGAGCAGTTCTTC. Translating it yields CASSFTGYNEQFF.

The gene calls are TRBV6-4 and TRBJ2-3; TRBD1 might be the D (5 bases). V lost 8 bases and J 2 bases, leaving 11 bases between the germline ends. The CDR3 spans 13 residues. The V gene's germline CDR1 is MRHNA and CDR2 SNTAGT. The CDR3 here is CASGAGHTDTQYF. CDR3 sequence (DNA): TGTGCCAGCGGGGCAGGGCACACAGATACGCAGTATTTT.

The chain links TRBV15 to TRBJ2-3; 7 nucleotides align to TRBD2. In germline, CDR1 is LNHNV, CDR2 YYDKDF (reference sequence). With V trimmed by 7 bases and J by 2 bases, 3 bases remained unmatched. The CDR3 extends over 13 amino acids. CDR3 sequence: CATKRGHTDTQYF. The CDR3 DNA follows: TGTGCCACCAAGCGGGGTCACACAGATACGCAGTATTTT.